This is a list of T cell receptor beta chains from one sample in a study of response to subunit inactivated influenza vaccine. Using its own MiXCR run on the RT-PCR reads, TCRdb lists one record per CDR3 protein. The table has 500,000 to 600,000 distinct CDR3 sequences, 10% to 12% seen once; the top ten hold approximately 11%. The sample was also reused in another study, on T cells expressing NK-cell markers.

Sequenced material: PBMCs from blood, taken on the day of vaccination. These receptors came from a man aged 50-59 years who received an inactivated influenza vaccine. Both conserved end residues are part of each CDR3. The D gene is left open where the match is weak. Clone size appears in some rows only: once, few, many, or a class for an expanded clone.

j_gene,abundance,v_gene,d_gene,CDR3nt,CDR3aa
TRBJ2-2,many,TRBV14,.,TGTGCCAGCAGCCGAGTTAACACCGGGGAGCTGTTTTTT,CASSRVNTGELFF
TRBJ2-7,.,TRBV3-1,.,TGTGCCAGCTCGCACGGGGGGCTTAACTACGAGCAGTACTTC,CASSHGGLNYEQYF
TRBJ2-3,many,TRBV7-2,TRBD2,TGTGCCAGCAGCCCACGGACTAGCGGGAGGAGGGGGGATACGCAGTATTTT,CASSPRTSGRRGDTQYF
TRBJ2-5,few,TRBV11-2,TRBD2,TGTGCCAGCACCCTAGCGGGAGTAGGTCAAGAGACCCAGTACTTC,CASTLAGVGQETQYF
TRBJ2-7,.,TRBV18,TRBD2,TGTGCCAGCTCACCCCCGACTAGCGTTAGCTCCTACGAGCAGTACTTC,CASSPPTSVSSYEQYF
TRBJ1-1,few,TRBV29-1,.,TGCAGCGTTGACGGGGGTCGGTGGAACACTGAAGCTTTCTTT,CSVDGGRWNTEAFF
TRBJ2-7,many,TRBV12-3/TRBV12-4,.,TGTGCCAGCAGTTTAGGGCGTGGCTCCTCTTCCTACGAGCAGTACTTC,CASSLGRGSSSYEQYF
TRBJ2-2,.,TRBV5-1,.,TGCGCCAGCAGCTTGGTGAAGGGGGGGACCGGGGAGCTGTTTTTT,CASSLVKGGTGELFF
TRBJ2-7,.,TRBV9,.,TGTGCCAGCAGCCGCGGAACTAATTACGAGCAGTACTTC,CASSRGTNYEQYF
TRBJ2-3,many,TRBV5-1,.,TGCGCCAGCACCGATACTTCCTACACAGATACGCAGTATTTT,CASTDTSYTDTQYF
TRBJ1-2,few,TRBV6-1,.,TGTGCCAGCAGCCGGCGCCGGGGAATAGGCGGCTACACCTTC,CASSRRRGIGGYTF
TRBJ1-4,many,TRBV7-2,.,TGTGCCAGCAGCTTACAGGCAACTAATGAAAAACTGTTTTTT,CASSLQATNEKLFF
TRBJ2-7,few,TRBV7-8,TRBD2,TGTGCCAGCAGAAAACGACGTGGTAGCGGGAGCTTCGAGCAGTACTTC,CASRKRRGSGSFEQYF
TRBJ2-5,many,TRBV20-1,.,TGCAGTGCTAGACGGGAGACCCAGTACTTC,CSARRETQYF
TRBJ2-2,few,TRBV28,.,TGTGCCGCCCGTCAGACGGCCACCGGGGAGCTGTTTTTT,CAARQTATGELFF
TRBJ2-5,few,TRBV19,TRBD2,TGTGCCAGTAGTATCGGTTGGCAGCGGGGGGCTGTGGAGACCCAGTACTTC,CASSIGWQRGAVETQYF
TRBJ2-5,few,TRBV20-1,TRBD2,TGCAGTGCTAGAACTAGCGGGGGGCTGGGAATAAAGACCCAGTACTTC,CSARTSGGLGIKTQYF
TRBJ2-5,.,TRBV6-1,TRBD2,TGTGCCAGCAGGCAAGCAACTAGCGGGAGACGTGGAGAGACCCAGTACTTC,CASRQATSGRRGETQYF
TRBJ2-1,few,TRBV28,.,TGTGCCAGCAGTTTAGTGACTACCGTTTACAATGAGCAGTTCTTC,CASSLVTTVYNEQFF
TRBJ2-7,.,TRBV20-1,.,TGCAGTGCGACCGTCCCGGCCCGGGGGCTTTATAACGAGCAGTACTTC,CSATVPARGLYNEQYF
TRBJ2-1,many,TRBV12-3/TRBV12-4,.,TGTGCCAGCAGTCCCATTCCTGTTGAGCAGTTCTTC,CASSPIPVEQFF
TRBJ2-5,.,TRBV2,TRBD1,TGTGCCAGCAGTGATGGGGACAGGGGCCAAGAGACCCAGTACTTC,CASSDGDRGQETQYF
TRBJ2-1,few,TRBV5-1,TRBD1,TGCGCCAGCAGCTTCCCCGGACAGGGCATAAAAAATGAGCAGTTCTTC,CASSFPGQGIKNEQFF
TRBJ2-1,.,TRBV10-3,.,TGTGCCATCAGTGACTCGCGGGCGCGCTCCTACAATGAGCAGTTCTTC,CAISDSRARSYNEQFF
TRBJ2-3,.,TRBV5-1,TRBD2,TGCGCCAGCAGTCAAAGCGGGAGCCCCACAGATACGCAGTATTTT,CASSQSGSPTDTQYF
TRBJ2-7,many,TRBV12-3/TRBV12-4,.,TGTGCCAGCAGTTTAGACGGGGGAAAAACGCTCGAGCAGTACTTC,CASSLDGGKTLEQYF
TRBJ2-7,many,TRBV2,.,TGTGCCAGCAGTGAAGGACAGGTGTACGAGCAGTACTTC,CASSEGQVYEQYF
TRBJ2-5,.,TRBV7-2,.,TGTGCCAGCACCGGAGTTGAGACCCAGTACTTC,CASTGVETQYF
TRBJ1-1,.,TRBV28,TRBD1,TGTGCCAGCAGAAGGGGGTATCGGACAGGGGGCATGAACACTGAAGCTTTCTTT,CASRRGYRTGGMNTEAFF
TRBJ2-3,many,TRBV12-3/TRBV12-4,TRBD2,TGTGCCAGCAGTTCGACTAGCGGGGGAAGCACAGATACGCAGTATTTT,CASSSTSGGSTDTQYF
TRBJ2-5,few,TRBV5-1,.,TGCGCCAGCAGCCGGGGGGCGGGAGTGGAGACCCAGTACTTC,CASSRGAGVETQYF
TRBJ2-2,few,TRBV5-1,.,TGCGCCAGCAGCGAGCTAGCGAGGAGCACCGGGGAGCTGTTTTTT,CASSELARSTGELFF